This T cell receptor beta chain was identified in a study of T-cell reconstitution after alpha-beta-depleted transplantation in children. The study, taken as a whole, reports: Some patients owed their high day-60 TCRbeta diversity to surviving recipient T cells and thymic progenitors. Alpha-beta T cells present about two months after transplant were reported to originate from several hundred expanded graft clones. The authors attributed T-cell counts and diversity one year after transplant mostly to newly produced T cells.

As it was prepared, the TCRbeta library received unique molecular identifiers. TCRdb reanalysed the PCR reads using MiXCR and keeps one entry per CDR3 protein. The sample contains hundreds of thousands of distinct CDR3 sequences, roughly 10% of which appear only once. The V and J ends lost 0 bases and 5 bases respectively, with 14 bases between them. This CDR3 contains 15 residues. Germline assignment: CDR1 SGHRS and CDR2 YFSETQ. This clonotype has ten or more counts. Antigen specificity is unknown. Sequences were derived from peripheral blood, sampled 180 days after TCRalphabeta/CD19-depleted stem cell transplant. J is TRBJ2-5 and V is TRBV5-1; D remains unclear. This receptor was taken from a male patient aged 2-15 years who had a stem cell transplant for chronic granulomatous disease, so the T cells may come from the graft donor. The CDR3 loop reads CASSLVGPMGETQYF. CDR3 coding DNA: TGCGCCAGCAGCTTGGTAGGACCTATGGGGGAGACCCAGTACTTC.